These 22 T cell receptor beta chains were sequenced from one sample in a study of control samples from healthy donors and cancer patients. Profiling relied on immunoSEQ multiplex PCR, and the TCRdb table lists in-frame clones only, not all of them. The table lists about 110,000 clones, 90% of them singletons. Sequences were obtained from blood. These receptors all come from a human donor in good health. The donor label of this sample is uncertain.

The chain is built from TRBV14 and TRBJ2-1, with 10 bases matching TRBD2. The CDR3 runs 16 residues. From germline, CDR1 is SGHDN and CDR2 FVKESK. V was pared by 0 bases and J by 3 bases, with 2 bases of the junction left unmatched. The CDR3 DNA sequence: TGTGCCAGCAGCCAAGATAGCGGGGGGTACTACAATGAGCAGTTCTTC. Its translation: CASSQDSGGYYNEQFF.

This clone was found once. This sequence joins TRBV6-5 and TRBJ2-1; D may be TRBD2 (5 bases). V lost 6 bases to trimming and J lost 10 bases, with 16 bases between them. Germline V gene data show CDR1 as MNHEY and CDR2 as SVGAGI. CDR3 length equals 13 residues. The CDR3 DNA reads TGTGCCAGCAGCGGGGAAATTTCGGGAGAGCAGTTCTTC. This gives the protein CASSGEISGEQFF.

The chain couples TRBV12-3 or TRBV12-4 to TRBJ1-2; TRBD1 might be the D (5 bases). V lost 6 bases to trimming and J lost 4 bases, with 9 bases between them. The CDR3 has 12 amino acids. The CDR3 sequence: CASSSGPYGYTF. The DNA of the CDR3 is TGTGCCAGCAGCTCAGGGCCCTATGGCTACACCTTC.

The chain joins TRBV5-1 to TRBJ2-3; possibly TRBD2 for D (6 bases). V was pared by 4 bases and J by 6 bases, with 15 bases between. The CDR3 contains 14 residues. Germline V gene lookup returns CDR1 SGHRS and CDR2 YFSETQ. In DNA form, the CDR3 reads TGCGCCAGCAGCCTGAGGGTGAGCGGGGATACGCAGTATTTT. Residues: CASSLRVSGDTQYF.

The gene calls are TRBV2 and TRBJ2-4, with 12 bases lining up with TRBD1. The V gene's germline CDR1 is SNHLY and CDR2 FYNNEI. The CDR3 is 19 residues long. The J segment lost 0 bases and the V segment lost 2 bases, leaving 8 bases of the junction unmatched. CDR3: CASSETGTGGSVAKNIQYF. The CDR3 DNA sequence: TGTGCCAGCAGTGAAACCGGGACAGGGGGCTCTGTAGCCAAAAACATTCAGTACTTC.

The genes are TRBV5-1 and TRBJ2-7; TRBD1 matches at 10 bases. Per the germline V gene, CDR1 is SGHRS and CDR2 is YFSETQ. The CDR3 loop spans 15 amino acids. V dropped 1 base and J dropped 5; count of bases not matched to a gene: 6. This CDR3 reads CASSLTRQGADEQYF. The CDR3 bases are TGCGCCAGCAGCTTGACCAGACAGGGGGCTGACGAGCAGTACTTC.

The rearrangement joins TRBV10-1 to TRBJ1-1; D not resolved. The germline CDR1 and CDR2 sequences are WNHNN and SYGVQD (reference sequence). V gave up 5 bases and J gave up 1 base, with 5 bases separating them. The CDR3 is 12 amino acids. CDR3 nucleotide sequence: TGCGCCAGCAGTTTTTCGAACACTGAAGCTTTCTTT. Residues: CASSFSNTEAFF.

This clone was counted between two and nine times. V gene TRBV5-6 combines with J gene TRBJ2-7; 10 bases map to TRBD1. The V gene end was trimmed by 1 base and the J gene end by 6 bases; junction bases not matched to a gene: 7. The CDR3 totals 15 residues. Germline CDR1 and CDR2: SGHDT and YYEEEE. CDR3 in DNA: TGTGCCAGCAGCTTGAGGGACAGGGGTTTCGTCGAGCAGTACTTC. Its translation is CASSLRDRGFVEQYF.

V and J are TRBV7-7 and TRBJ2-5; 7 positions match TRBD2. The CDR3 spans 17 residues. The germline V gene encodes CDR1 SSHAT and CDR2 FNYEAQ (reference sequence). V dropped 5 bases and J dropped 2; count of bases not matched to a gene: 14. CDR3: CASSLTGGALRQETQYF. The CDR3 DNA sequence: TGTGCCAGCAGCCTGACGGGGGGAGCCCTGCGACAAGAGACCCAGTACTTC.

To note about this clone: A read error may produce the germline difference seen at one junction end. The chain links TRBV15 to TRBJ1-5; D is perhaps TRBD1 (5 bases). Germline CDR1 and CDR2: LNHNV and YYDKDF (reference sequence). This CDR3 has 18 amino acids. CDR3 sequence: CATGREAAEKDCNQPQHF. The CDR3 DNA sequence: TGTGCCACCGGCAGGGAGGCGGCCGAAAAGGACTGCAATCAGCCCCAGCATTTT.

Concerning this clone itself: The junction differs from germline at one of its ends, possibly a read error. The chain links TRBV4-3 to TRBJ1-6; D ambiguous. The CDR3 spans 15 residues. From germline, CDR1 is LGHNA and CDR2 YSLEER. For the CDR3, the DNA is TGCGCCAGCAGCCGAGTCTCGACCGGAAATTTACCCCTCCACTTT. It codes for CASSRVSTGNLPLHF.

V and J are TRBV11-3 and TRBJ2-1; D gene ambiguous. CDR1 and CDR2 from the germline V gene are SGHNT and YENEEA. The CDR3 length is 13 residues. V shed 1 base and J shed 10 bases, with 11 bases lying between them. CDR3 region: CASSLGPTKEQFF. In DNA, the CDR3 is TGTGCCAGCAGCTTAGGGCCTACCAAAGAGCAGTTCTTC.

This chain connects TRBV30 to TRBJ1-2; 7 bases fit TRBD1. This CDR3 is 12 amino acids long. The germline V gene encodes CDR1 GTSNPN and CDR2 SVGIG (reference sequence). V lost 1 base to trimming and J lost 8 bases; unmatched junction nucleotides: 4. CDR3 in DNA: TGTGCCTGGAGTGAGGGGGCGAGAGGCTACACCTTC. Translation: CAWSEGARGYTF. The full variable domain, in which reference TRBV30 and TRBJ1-2 provide the parts outside the CDR3, is SQTIHQWPATLVQPVGSPLSLECTVEGTSNPNLYWYRQAAGRGLQLLFYSVGIGQISSEVPQNLSASRPQDRQFILSSKKLLLSDSGFYLCAWSEGARGYTFGSGTRLTVV.

CDR3 coding DNA: TGTGCCAGCAGTCCCCGAGGAAGAACTAACTATGGCTACACCTTC. As protein: CASSPRGRTNYGYTF. The genes are TRBV25-1 and TRBJ1-2; D is unclear. Germline V gene sequence: CDR1 MGHDK, CDR2 SYGVNS. The CDR3 sequence is 15 residues long. V lost 5 bases to trimming and J lost 0 bases, with 13 bases between them.

The rearrangement uses TRBV5-1 and TRBJ1-2; 10 bases fit TRBD1. CDR3 length equals 15 residues. Trimming cost V 3 bases and J 1 base; bases outside gene matches: 3. Germline CDR1 reads SGHRS; CDR2 reads YFSETQ. The CDR3 sequence: CASSYGTGDNYGYTF. CDR3 DNA sequence: TGCGCCAGCAGCTACGGGACAGGGGATAACTATGGCTACACCTTC.

The CDR3 nucleotides are TGTGCCAGCAGCTCAGTGGGTTGGGCACTGCAGTACTTC. This gives the protein CASSSVGWALQYF. The rearrangement uses TRBV11-2 and TRBJ2-7; D call uncertain. With 4 bases removed from V and 9 bases from J, the gap between germline ends came to 16 bases. Germline CDR1 SGHAT, CDR2 FQNNGV. The CDR3 loop spans 13 amino acids.

Here the CDR3 reads CASSIKAVSSYNSPLHF. The CDR3 DNA reads as TGTGCCAGTAGTATAAAGGCGGTCAGCTCCTATAATTCACCCCTCCACTTT. This sequence joins TRBV19 and TRBJ1-6, with D unclear. The germline V gene encodes CDR1 LNHDA and CDR2 SQIVND (reference sequence). Trimming took off 2 bases at V and 0 bases at J, with 11 bases between the two ends. This CDR3 has 17 residues.

This chain connects TRBV7-2 to TRBJ1-5; D gene unclear. Germline lookup yields CDR1 SGHTA and CDR2 FQGNSA. V was clipped by 1 base and J by 3 bases, with 1 base between them. This CDR3 region has 12 residues. DNA for the CDR3: TGTGCCAGCAGCTTAGACAATCAGCCCCAGCATTTT. As protein: CASSLDNQPQHF.

The rearrangement uses TRBV7-9 and TRBJ2-1, with TRBD2 identical over 14 bases. CDR1 is SEHNR and CDR2 is FQNEAQ in the germline V gene (reference sequence). CDR3 length equals 19 residues. Trimming removed 6 bases from V and 4 bases from J; junction bases left unmatched: 14. The CDR3 DNA reads as TGTGCCAGCAGTAACCCCGGCGGACTAGCGGGGGGAAGATACAATGAGCAGTTCTTC. Protein sequence: CASSNPGGLAGGRYNEQFF.

This sequence joins TRBV5-4 and TRBJ1-2; maybe TRBD1 (6 bases). Germline V CDR1 and CDR2: SGHNT, YYREEE (reference sequence). CDR3 length equals 14 residues. V was pared by 2 bases and J by 12 bases, with 20 bases between. The CDR3 protein is CASSFGGDFGGHTF. CDR3 in DNA: TGTGCCAGCAGCTTTGGGGGCGATTTCGGAGGCCACACCTTC.

The chain joins TRBV27 to TRBJ1-5, with a tentative D call TRBD1 (6 bases). CDR1 MNHEY and CDR2 SMNVEV come from the germline V gene (reference sequence). Trimming shortened V by 5 bases and J by 8 bases, and 10 bases separated the two germline ends. The CDR3 has 12 amino acids. DNA for the CDR3: TGTGCCAGCAGTACCCCAGGGGAGCCCCAGCATTTT. Residues: CASSTPGEPQHF.

The CDR3 here is CSSEQGDTQYF. Here the CDR3 DNA reads TGCAGTTCGGAACAGGGAGATACGCAGTATTTT. This sequence joins TRBV20-1 and TRBJ2-3; D perhaps matches TRBD1 (6 bases). Germline loops: CDR1 DFQATT, CDR2 SNEGSKA (reference sequence). V was cut by 8 bases and J by 5 bases, with 11 bases left in between. The CDR3 has 11 amino acids.